The present TCR beta chain was sequenced within a study of blood T cells in healthy people across ages. In this sample, this clonotype turned up a few times. Through a sample-barcoded 5' primer and a J-beta primer mix, a second PCR was run for roughly 6 to 11 cycles. TCRdb independently ran MiXCR on the 5' RACE reads; one entry per CDR3 protein. Here the sample spans roughly 550,000 distinct CDR3 sequences, 24% being singletons. The same sample was also used in a study of T cells of mothers and their children.

The clonotype originates from a boy aged 10-17 years in good health. The source material was blood.

In DNA, the CDR3 is TGTGCCAGCAGCGTTGGGGGGGCCCCAGATACGCAGTATTTT. This encodes CASSVGGAPDTQYF. The J gene is TRBJ2-3, the V gene TRBV9; possible D gene TRBD2, 7 bases. The CDR3 is 14 residues long. Trimming shortened V by 2 bases and J by 4 bases, and 11 bases separated the two germline ends. CDR1 and CDR2 (germline): SGDLS, YYNGEE. Full variable domain (remainder filled in from reference TRBV9 and TRBJ2-3): DSGVTQTPKHLITATGQRVTLRCSPRSGDLSVYWYQQSLDQGLQFLIQYYNGEERAKGNILERFSAQQFPDLHSELNLSSLELGDSALYFCASSVGGAPDTQYFGPGTRLTVL.